A selection of T cell receptor beta chains follows, all from one sample in a study of blood T cell repertoires in COVID-19. Produced via immunoSEQ multiplex PCR; TCRdb's table is partial and in-frame only. This sample has about 250,000 clones, with approximately 90% found just once. Specimen: PBMCs or T cells enriched from blood (not recorded which). The receptor set was obtained from a man aged 35 to 55 who had recovered from COVID-19. Each CDR3 is given with its conserved first and last residue. The D gene is left open where the match is weak.

d_call: .; j_call: TRBJ1-5; v_call: TRBV7-3; cdr3_nt: TGTGCCAGCAGCTTAAGGGCAGGGGACCAGCCCCAGCATTTT; cdr3_aa: CASSLRAGDQPQHF
d_call: .; j_call: TRBJ2-5; v_call: TRBV2; cdr3_nt: TGTGCCAGCAGCCGCCGACTGGTGAGGGAGACCCAGTACTTC; cdr3_aa: CASSRRLVRETQYF
d_call: .; j_call: TRBJ2-2; v_call: TRBV7-9; cdr3_nt: TGTGCCAGCAGCGCCACAGTTGGTTTGAACACCGGGGAGCTGTTTTTT; cdr3_aa: CASSATVGLNTGELFF
d_call: .; j_call: TRBJ2-1; v_call: TRBV24-1; cdr3_nt: TGTGCCACCAGGGATGGGGGGTACAATGAGCAGTTCTTC; cdr3_aa: CATRDGGYNEQFF
d_call: .; j_call: TRBJ2-5; v_call: TRBV3-1/TRBV3-2; cdr3_nt: TGTGCCAGCAGCCAAGACCCGAATCGGGAGACCCAGTACTTC; cdr3_aa: CASSQDPNRETQYF
d_call: .; j_call: TRBJ1-2; v_call: TRBV30; cdr3_nt: TGTGCCTGGAGTGTAGCGCGGAGGGGCTACACCTTC; cdr3_aa: CAWSVARRGYTF
d_call: TRBD2; j_call: TRBJ2-3; v_call: TRBV7-9; cdr3_nt: TGTGCCAGCAGCTTAGCGAGGACTAGCGGGGAAGATACGCAGTATTTT; cdr3_aa: CASSLARTSGEDTQYF
d_call: TRBD1; j_call: TRBJ1-2; v_call: TRBV7-2; cdr3_nt: TGTGCCAGCAGCCAAGGGACAGCCTATGGCTACACCTTC; cdr3_aa: CASSQGTAYGYTF
d_call: .; j_call: TRBJ1-1; v_call: TRBV10-3; cdr3_nt: TGTGCCATCAGTGGGACTGGGAACACTGAAGCTTTCTTT; cdr3_aa: CAISGTGNTEAFF
d_call: TRBD2; j_call: TRBJ2-1; v_call: TRBV7-2; cdr3_nt: TGTGCCAGCAGCGTGGACGCCGGGACTAGCGGGGGGGCCTATGAGCAGTTCTTC; cdr3_aa: CASSVDAGTSGGAYEQFF
d_call: TRBD1; j_call: TRBJ1-2; v_call: TRBV3-1/TRBV3-2; cdr3_nt: TGTGCCAGCAGCCACAGACAGGGGTCGAGGGTGGCTGGCTACACCTTC; cdr3_aa: CASSHRQGSRVAGYTF
d_call: .; j_call: TRBJ1-5; v_call: TRBV5-6; cdr3_nt: TGTGCCAGCAGCTTGGGGGGGGTCAATCAGCCCCAGCATTTT; cdr3_aa: CASSLGGVNQPQHF
d_call: TRBD1; j_call: TRBJ1-4; v_call: TRBV4-2; cdr3_nt: TGTGCCAGCAGCCAAGTCAGGGGGCGCATGGAAATGGATGAAAAACTGTTTTTT; cdr3_aa: CASSQVRGRMEMDEKLFF
d_call: TRBD2; j_call: TRBJ2-7; v_call: TRBV10-3; cdr3_nt: TGTGCCATCAGTGGGGGCATGCGACTAGCGCAGTTGAAACCCTACGAGCAGTACTTC; cdr3_aa: CAISGGMRLAQLKPYEQYF